Listed below are T cell receptor beta chains from one sample, sequenced in a study of blood T cells in healthy people across ages. MiXCR, run by TCRdb on the 5' RACE reads, gives a single entry per CDR3 protein. The table records 1.8 million or so distinct CDR3 sequences, 35% to 50% of them present only once. Specimen: blood. The receptor source for this set is a human donor in good health. The CDR3 runs from the conserved cysteine through the conserved F or W. D genes are given only for firm matches. Clone size is stated in some rows and not others, as once, few, many or a class when expanded.

D gene	V gene	J gene	clone size	CDR3 DNA	CDR3 protein
NA	TRBV20-1	TRBJ1-1	NA	TGCAGTGCCCTTGTGGACTTTTCGAAAACTGAAGCTTTCTTT	CSALVDFSKTEAFF
NA	TRBV29-1	TRBJ2-7	NA	TGCAGCGTTGTGGGGGCCGGGCAGGCACGGGCCTACGAGCAGTACTTC	CSVVGAGQARAYEQYF
NA	TRBV20-1	TRBJ2-5	few	TGCAGTGCTAGTGAGCGTTTATTCCAAGAGACCCAGTACTTC	CSASERLFQETQYF
NA	TRBV10-1	TRBJ2-7	few	TGCGCCAGCAGTGAGTTATACAGGAGCTATCCCTACGAGCAGTACTTC	CASSELYRSYPYEQYF
TRBD1	TRBV4-2	TRBJ2-1	NA	TGTGCCAGCAGCCAAGGGACAGGCCTCGACAATGAGCAGTTCTTC	CASSQGTGLDNEQFF
NA	TRBV20-1	TRBJ2-7	NA	TGCAGTGCTCAACAGACACTCGAGCAGTACTTC	CSAQQTLEQYF
TRBD1	TRBV6-1	TRBJ2-7	few	TGTGCCAGCACCATACTCGGGACAGTCGAGCAGTACTTC	CASTILGTVEQYF
NA	TRBV10-3	TRBJ2-6	NA	TGTGCCATCAGTGAGTCGGGATACTCTGGGGCCAACGTCCTGACTTTC	CAISESGYSGANVLTF
NA	TRBV5-5	TRBJ1-1	NA	TGTGCCAGCAGCACCGGGGGGGGAACAGAAGCTTTCTTT	CASSTGGGTEAFF
TRBD1	TRBV7-2	TRBJ1-2	NA	TGTGCCAGCAGCTCCCTTGGGACAGGGGGCATAGGCTACACCTTC	CASSSLGTGGIGYTF
TRBD2	TRBV28	TRBJ2-7	NA	TGTGCCAGCAGCGATACTAGCGGGGGTGGGTACGAGCAGTACTTC	CASSDTSGGGYEQYF